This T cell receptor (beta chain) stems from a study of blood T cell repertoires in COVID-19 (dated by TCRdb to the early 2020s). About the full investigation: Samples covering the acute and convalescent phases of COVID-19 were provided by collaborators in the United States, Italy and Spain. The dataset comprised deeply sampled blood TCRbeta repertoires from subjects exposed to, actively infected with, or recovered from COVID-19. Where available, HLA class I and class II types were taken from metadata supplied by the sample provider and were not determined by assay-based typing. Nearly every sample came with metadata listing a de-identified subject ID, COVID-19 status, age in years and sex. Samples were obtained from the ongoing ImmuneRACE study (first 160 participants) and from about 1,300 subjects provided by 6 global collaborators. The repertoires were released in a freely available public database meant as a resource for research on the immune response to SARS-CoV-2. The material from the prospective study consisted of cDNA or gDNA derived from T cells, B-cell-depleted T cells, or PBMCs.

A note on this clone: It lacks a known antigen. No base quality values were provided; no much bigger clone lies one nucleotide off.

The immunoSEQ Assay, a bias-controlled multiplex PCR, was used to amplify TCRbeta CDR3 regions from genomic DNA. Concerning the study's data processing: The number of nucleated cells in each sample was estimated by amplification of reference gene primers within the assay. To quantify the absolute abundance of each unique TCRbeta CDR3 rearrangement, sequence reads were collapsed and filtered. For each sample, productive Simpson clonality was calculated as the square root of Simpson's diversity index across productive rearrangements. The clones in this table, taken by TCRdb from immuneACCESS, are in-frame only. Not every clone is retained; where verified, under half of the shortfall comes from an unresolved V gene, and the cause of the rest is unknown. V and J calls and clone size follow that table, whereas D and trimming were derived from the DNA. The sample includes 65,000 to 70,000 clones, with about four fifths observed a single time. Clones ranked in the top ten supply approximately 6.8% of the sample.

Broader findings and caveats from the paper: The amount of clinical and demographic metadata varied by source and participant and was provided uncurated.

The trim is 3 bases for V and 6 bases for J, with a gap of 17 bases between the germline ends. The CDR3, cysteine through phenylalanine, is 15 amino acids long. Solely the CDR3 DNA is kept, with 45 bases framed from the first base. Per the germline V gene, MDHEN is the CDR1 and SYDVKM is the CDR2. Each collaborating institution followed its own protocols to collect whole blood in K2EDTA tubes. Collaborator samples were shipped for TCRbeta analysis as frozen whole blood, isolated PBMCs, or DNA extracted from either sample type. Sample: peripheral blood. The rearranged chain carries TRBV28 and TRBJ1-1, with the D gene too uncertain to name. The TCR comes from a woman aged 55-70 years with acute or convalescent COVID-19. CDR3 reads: CASSFVAMGGAEAFF. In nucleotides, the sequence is TGTGCCAGCAGTTTTGTGGCGATGGGAGGCGCTGAAGCTTTCTTT.